This TCR beta chain was identified during a study of a mutant IDH1 vaccine in newly diagnosed glioma. Note on this clone: The antigen is undetermined.

The time point denotes: week 35, safety follow-up. The content of each vaccine dose was 300 ug of mutant IDH1 20-mer peptide, and topical imiquimod accompanied it. Assay used: immunoSEQ multiplex PCR; TCRdb lists only in-frame clones, some missing. Among over 60,000 clones listed, approximately 80% were seen once. This receptor was identified in a man between 40 and 49 years old with glioma. The sequences come from PBMCs, collected from a glioma patient whose treatment included an IDH1 peptide vaccine.

As DNA, the CDR3 is TGTGCCAGCAACAGTTTCGGAGGAGATACGCAGTATTTT. Protein sequence: CASNSFGGDTQYF. The chain joins TRBV9 to TRBJ2-3; D possibly corresponds to TRBD2 (5 bases). Deletions cut 6 bases from V and 5 bases from J, with 13 bases between. This CDR3 has 13 residues. Germline V lookup: CDR1 SGDLS, CDR2 YYNGEE.